The rows below give T cell receptor beta chains drawn from one sample of a study of blood T cell repertoires in COVID-19. Assay: immunoSEQ multiplex PCR; the TCRdb copy retains only in-frame clones and omits some. The table has approximately 97,000 clones, 75% to 90% seen once. Sample: peripheral blood. Every receptor here comes from a woman aged 50 to 65 with COVID-19, enrolled during active disease. Both conserved end residues are trimmed from each CDR3. Each record gives: V gene, CDR3 protein.

TRBV12-5	ASGTAGRGGSNEQF
TRBV10-3	AISFTSGSSYEQY
TRBV5-1	ASSSLTGSGEKLF
TRBV9	ASSSMGRDEQF
TRBV6-4	ASRPEGVSTDTQY
TRBV1	TSSQVGEKRGYT
TRBV7-2	ASSTGINQPQH
TRBV5-6	ASSLKGQGAHEQY
TRBV7-9	ASSSTGGNGGYT
TRBV3-1/TRBV3-2	ASSPGGTEAF
TRBV7-3	ASSRGGRDEQF
TRBV7-9	ASSLFTSIGNTIY
TRBV7-9	ASSLGAGIQPQH
TRBV6-2/TRBV6-3	ASSYRGAKGYT
TRBV28	ASSLYGSGVDEQY
TRBV3-1/TRBV3-2	ASSEEATGRYEQY
TRBV27	ASSPHREETQY
TRBV11-2	ASSLSLGTSGETQY
TRBV7-3	ASSLRLAGSTDTQY
TRBV5-1	ASSLGHGGETQY
TRBV4-1	ASSQENRGNEQF
TRBV3-1/TRBV3-2	ASSPPGLADTQY
TRBV19	ASSIGQYTEAF
TRBV2	ASSVGAAGYT
TRBV28	ASRIGQAANYGYT
TRBV2	ASSAQDRVLTF
TRBV5-1	ASSTGTVQETQY
TRBV4-1	ASSQEFGTAQETQY
TRBV18	ASSPPQGAGVRETQY
TRBV7-3	ASSPGLAGGGEQY
TRBV4-1	ASSQQPGLANEQF
TRBV6-5	ASSLGTAAGYT
TRBV19	ARSLGGQASASPLH
TRBV5-8	ASRGWDTGELF
TRBV11-3	ASSSWTGEPGELF
TRBV7-3	ASSSRRDPLGNQPQH
TRBV7-2	ASRPGWHTEAF
TRBV6-5	ASKLQGANGSPLH
TRBV3-1/TRBV3-2	ASSQDSRGGAFFEQF
TRBV19	ASRSSTSGGAETQY
TRBV6-2/TRBV6-3	ASSFLRQGRNEKLF
TRBV15	ATSRDLTEETQY
TRBV5-4	ASSLEAREETQY
TRBV28	ASSLNSNQPQH
TRBV27	ASSSASGGLSSYEQY
TRBV6-5	ASSYQGGGYGYT
TRBV6-1	ASSEGSGVGFGYT
TRBV5-1	ASSLASTGGSGELF